Included here is one TCR beta chain sequence, with context. Primers: 60 Vbeta forward and 13 Jbeta reverse. Repertoires were generated with immunoSEQ multiplex PCR, while TCRdb's copy carries only in-frame clones and drops some. Of 150,000 to 200,000 clones detected, 75% appear once; the ten largest clones hold about 7.7%. These data originate in a study of cytomegalovirus exposure and HLA in healthy donors. With V trimmed by 0 bases and J by 3 bases, 5 bases remained unmatched. The germline V gene encodes CDR1 SGDLS and CDR2 YYNGEE. CDR3 length equals 16 residues. The sample taken for sequencing was PBMCs. The chain joins TRBV9 to TRBJ2-7; 11 nucleotides agree with TRBD2. This receptor was identified in a woman in her thirties or forties in good health and CMV-seropositive. The DNA of the CDR3 is TGTGCCAGCAGCGTAGGGGGGACTAGCGGTATCTACGAGCAGTACTTC. This gives the protein CASSVGGTSGIYEQYF.